The 27 T cell receptor beta chains in this list originate from one sample, sequenced in a study of cytomegalovirus exposure and HLA in healthy donors. PCR involved 60 Vbeta and 13 Jbeta primers. Profiled with immunoSEQ multiplex PCR; TCRdb holds only in-frame clones, not every one. This sample has about 190,000 clones, with around four fifths found just once. Sequenced: PBMCs. These receptors came from a woman aged 18 to 35 in good health and CMV-seronegative.

There are a few counts of this clone. The chain is built from TRBV2 and TRBJ1-5; unclear D gene. Trimming removed 2 bases from V and 6 bases from J, with 8 bases in between. Germline V gene data show CDR1 as SNHLY and CDR2 as FYNNEI. The length of the CDR3 is 13 residues. This chain's CDR3 is CASSEIGVQPQHF. The CDR3 region has the DNA TGTGCCAGCAGTGAAATAGGAGTTCAGCCCCAGCATTTT.

This clone showed up just a few times. The chain combines TRBV19 with TRBJ2-1, with 7 bases that match TRBD2. The CDR3 totals 15 residues. J lost 6 bases, V lost 7 bases, and 12 bases had no gene match. Germline lookup yields CDR1 LNHDA and CDR2 SQIVND (reference sequence). This CDR3 is CASTPQASGPNEQFF. CDR3 coding DNA: TGTGCCAGTACGCCCCAGGCTAGCGGCCCCAATGAGCAGTTCTTC.

The J gene is TRBJ2-7, the V gene TRBV6-5; D is possibly TRBD2 (6 bases). The germline V gene has CDR1 MNHEY and CDR2 SVGAGI. V was cut by 9 bases and J by 7 bases, with 25 bases left in between. CDR3 size: 15 residues. The CDR3 loop reads CASLSSQEGWGEQYF. The CDR3 bases are TGTGCCAGTCTCAGCTCCCAGGAGGGTTGGGGGGAGCAGTACTTC.

Only a few counts were recorded for this clone. The J gene is TRBJ1-1, the V gene TRBV6-5, with 9 bases matching TRBD1. The V and J ends lost 6 bases and 4 bases, in that order; junction bases with no gene match: 6. Germline values: CDR1 MNHEY, CDR2 SVGAGI. The CDR3 is 14 residues long. CDR3: CASSRGQGGTEAFF. In nucleotides, the CDR3 is TGTGCCAGCAGCCGGGGACAGGGAGGCACTGAAGCTTTCTTT.

The rearrangement uses TRBV27 and TRBJ2-1; possibly TRBD1 for D (6 bases). CDR1 and CDR2 (germline): MNHEY, SMNVEV (reference sequence). The V end was cut by 6 bases, the J end by 4 bases, with 10 bases between. The CDR3 has 13 residues. The chain's CDR3 is CASRRQEYNEQFF. CDR3 DNA: TGTGCCAGCAGGAGACAGGAATACAATGAGCAGTTCTTC.

This chain uses TRBV2 with TRBJ2-3; no reliable D call. This CDR3 has 13 amino acids. Germline V gives CDR1 SNHLY, CDR2 FYNNEI. V gave up 7 bases and J gave up 2 bases, with 10 bases separating them. CDR3 DNA sequence: TGTGCCAGCAACAAGCGTAACACAGATACGCAGTATTTT. It yields the protein CASNKRNTDTQYF.

This rearrangement joins TRBV5-4 to TRBJ2-3, with TRBD2 matching over 7 bases. CDR3 length equals 15 residues. CDR1 and CDR2 (germline): SGHNT, YYREEE (reference sequence). Germline trimming cut 1 base from V and 3 bases from J; bases unmatched to any gene: 5. The CDR3 nucleotides are TGTGCCAGCAGCTTGAGAGGGAGGGGAACAGATACGCAGTATTTT. The encoded protein is CASSLRGRGTDTQYF. The full variable domain, rest sourced from reference TRBV5-4 and TRBJ2-3, is ETGVTQSPTHLIKTRGQQVTLRCSSQSGHNTVSWYQQALGQGPQFIFQYYREEENGRGNFPPRFSGLQFPNYSSELNVNALELDDSALYLCASSLRGRGTDTQYFGPGTRLTVL.

This clone was picked up a small number of times. The chain employs TRBV11-2 and TRBJ2-7, with a weak D call TRBD2 (7 bases). Germline V gives CDR1 SGHAT, CDR2 FQNNGV. V shed 7 bases and J shed 4 bases, with 20 bases lying between them. This CDR3 comprises 15 residues. CDR3 sequence (DNA): TGTGCCAGCACCATTGGGGGGGGCGGGACATACGAGCAGTACTTC. Translated: CASTIGGGGTYEQYF.

J is TRBJ2-7 and V is TRBV6-4; D unresolved. Trimming removed 2 bases at V and 2 bases at J, with 13 bases between. The CDR3 covers 15 residues. Germline V gives CDR1 MRHNA, CDR2 SNTAGT. The chain's CDR3 is CASSDVCLRTYEQYF. The CDR3 DNA is TGTGCCAGCAGTGACGTGTGTCTGAGAACCTACGAGCAGTACTTC.

This clone was recorded once. The chain uses TRBV5-1 and TRBJ2-3; TRBD1 matches at 7 bases. V gave up 8 bases and J gave up 6 bases; unmatched junction bases: 12. The CDR3 is made up of 14 amino acids. The germline V gene encodes CDR1 SGHRS and CDR2 YFSETQ. The chain's CDR3 is CASARDSTSDTQYF. CDR3 nucleotides: TGCGCCAGTGCCCGGGACAGTACATCGGATACGCAGTATTTT.

The rearrangement links TRBV7-6 to TRBJ2-1; D may be TRBD1 (6 bases). The CDR3 is 15 amino acids. V was shortened by 5 bases and J by 3 bases, with 14 bases between the two germline ends. CDR1 and CDR2 (germline): SGHVS, FNYEAQ. CDR3 sequence reads: CASSKSGTRYNEQFF. The CDR3, as DNA: TGTGCCAGCAGCAAATCCGGGACACGCTACAATGAGCAGTTCTTC. The full variable domain, completed using reference TRBV7-6 and TRBJ2-1, is GAGVSQSPRYKVTKRGQDVALRCDPISGHVSLYWYRQALGQGPEFLTYFNYEAQQDKSGLPNDRFSAERPEGSISTLTIQRTEQRDSAMYRCASSKSGTRYNEQFFGPGTRLTVL.

The chain employs TRBV5-4 and TRBJ2-3; 10 bases are a match to TRBD1. Per germline, CDR1 SGHNT and CDR2 YYREEE (reference sequence). V shed 4 bases and J 3 bases; nucleotides not matched to a gene: 5. The CDR3 is 15 residues long. CDR3 amino acids: CASSMGGQGTDTQYF. CDR3 DNA sequence: TGTGCCAGCAGCATGGGGGGACAGGGGACAGATACGCAGTATTTT.

The rearrangement joins TRBV6-1 to TRBJ2-3, with 8 bases fitting TRBD2. Germline CDR1 and CDR2: MNHNS and SASEGT. This CDR3 contains 14 residues. Trimming took 0 bases from V and 5 from J; bases not matched to a gene: 1. CDR3 coding DNA: TGTGCCAGCAGTGAAGCTAGCGGGGTAGATACGCAGTATTTT. Its translation: CASSEASGVDTQYF.

Comment on this clone: A junction end diverges from the germline sequence, so it may reflect a read error. The chain employs TRBV28 and TRBJ2-7; 8 bases map to TRBD1. CDR3 size: 15 residues. Per germline, CDR1 MDHEN and CDR2 SYDVKM. CDR3 amino acids: CASSIWQGAPDEQYF. In DNA form, the CDR3 reads TGTGCCAGCAGTATATGGCAGGGGGCTCCGGACGAGCAGTACTTC.

The rearrangement uses TRBV15 and TRBJ2-2; D gene unclear. V was trimmed by 0 bases and J by 5 bases, leaving 7 bases between them. The CDR3 is made up of 14 amino acids. CDR1 LNHNV and CDR2 YYDKDF come from the germline V gene (reference sequence). The CDR3 region is CATSRDWSTGELFF. DNA for the CDR3: TGTGCCACCAGCAGAGATTGGAGTACCGGGGAGCTGTTTTTT.

The V call is TRBV5-1, the J call TRBJ2-5, with 7 bases identical to TRBD1. With 1 base clipped from V and 2 bases from J, the junction kept 5 bases outside the gene matches. Germline CDR1 reads SGHRS; CDR2 reads YFSETQ. This CDR3 is built from 15 residues. Here the CDR3 DNA reads TGCGCCAGCAGCTTGATACGGGACAGTCAAGAGACCCAGTACTTC. Its translation is CASSLIRDSQETQYF. Drawing the rest from reference TRBV5-1 and TRBJ2-5, the complete variable domain is KAGVTQTPRYLIKTRGQQVTLSCSPISGHRSVSWYQQTPGQGLQFLFEYFSETQRNKGNFPGRFSGRQFSNSRSEMNVSTLELGDSALYLCASSLIRDSQETQYFGPGTRLLVL.

The chain joins TRBV19 to TRBJ2-6; D perhaps matches TRBD2 (7 bases). V lost 7 bases, J lost 4 bases, and 23 bases lay in between. The CDR3 length is 18 residues. Germline loops: CDR1 LNHDA, CDR2 SQIVND (reference sequence). The CDR3, as DNA: TGTGCCAGTACAGTGGGGGGGCTCCTAAAAGTCGGGGCCAACGTCCTGACTTTC. Encoded protein: CASTVGGLLKVGANVLTF.

The V call is TRBV5-1, the J call TRBJ2-1; no reliable D call. The CDR3 covers 17 residues. CDR1 is SGHRS and CDR2 is YFSETQ in the germline V gene. With 0 bases removed from V and 0 bases from J, the gap between germline ends came to 13 bases. The DNA for the CDR3 is TGCGCCAGCAGCTTGGGTCCTTATATGAGCTCCTACAATGAGCAGTTCTTC. Amino acid sequence: CASSLGPYMSSYNEQFF.

J is TRBJ2-7 and V is TRBV6-1; 9 nucleotides agree with TRBD2. Looked up from germline, CDR1 is MNHNS and CDR2 is SASEGT. This CDR3 has 15 amino acids. J lost 3 bases, V lost 6 bases, and 9 bases had no gene match. CDR3 DNA: TGTGCCAGCAGCCGTGAGGCGGGAGGGAGCTACGAGCAGTACTTC. Translation gives CASSREAGGSYEQYF.

This CDR3 reads CATSRPGQGEVQYF. CDR3 bases: TGTGCCACCAGCAGACCCGGACAGGGGGAAGTGCAGTACTTC. This chain links TRBV15 with TRBJ2-7, with TRBD1 identical over 10 bases. CDR1 LNHNV and CDR2 YYDKDF come from the germline V gene (reference sequence). V lost 2 bases to trimming and J lost 9 bases; unmatched junction nucleotides: 7. The CDR3 contains 14 residues.

The V call is TRBV27, the J call TRBJ2-1, with a possible D match to TRBD2 (6 bases). CDR1 is MNHEY, CDR2 SMNVEV, per germline (reference sequence). The V and J ends lost 6 bases and 6 bases respectively, with 12 bases between them. This CDR3 is built from 13 residues. CDR3 protein: CASRPGTPNEQFF. The CDR3 region has the DNA TGTGCCAGCAGGCCCGGGACTCCCAATGAGCAGTTCTTC.

The rearrangement uses TRBV19 and TRBJ1-4, with a tentative D call TRBD1 (5 bases). Germline V gene sequence: CDR1 LNHDA, CDR2 SQIVND (reference sequence). The CDR3 has 14 residues. With 7 bases removed from V and 0 bases from J, the gap between germline ends came to 9 bases. The CDR3, as DNA: TGTGCCAGTACCACAGGTGCAACTAATGAAAAACTGTTTTTT. This codes for CASTTGATNEKLFF.

The V call is TRBV14, the J call TRBJ2-7; 12 positions agree with TRBD2. The CDR3 sequence is 16 residues long. J gave up 7 bases and V 1 base, and 8 bases lay outside the gene matches. Germline lookup yields CDR1 SGHDN and CDR2 FVKESK. As DNA, the CDR3 is TGTGCCAGCAGCCAAGTCCCGGGACTAGCGGGTTGGGAGCAGTACTTC. It translates to CASSQVPGLAGWEQYF.

This rearrangement joins TRBV11-2 to TRBJ1-1; 8 positions agree with TRBD1. This CDR3 has 14 amino acids. In germline, CDR1 is SGHAT, CDR2 FQNNGV. Unmatched junction bases numbered 5, after V lost 3 bases and J lost 5 bases. Here the CDR3 DNA reads TGTGCCAGCAGCTTCGGACAGGGTCATACTGAAGCTTTCTTT. Amino acid sequence: CASSFGQGHTEAFF.

The chain recombines TRBV18 with TRBJ1-2; TRBD1 matches at 8 bases. The CDR3 runs 16 residues. CDR1 and CDR2 (germline): KGHSH, LQKENI. Losses at the gene ends were 3 bases for V and 8 bases for J; bases not matched to a gene: 14. CDR3 DNA: TGTGCCAGCTCACCTCCAGGGGGACAGGTGAAGAGGGGCTACACCTTC. Protein: CASSPPGGQVKRGYTF. Drawing the rest from reference TRBV18 and TRBJ1-2, the complete variable domain is NAGVMQNPRHLVRRRGQEARLRCSPMKGHSHVYWYRQLPEEGLKFMVYLQKENIIDESGMPKERFSAEFPKEGPSILRIQQVVRGDSAAYFCASSPPGGQVKRGYTFGSGTRLTVV.

This chain uses TRBV5-1 with TRBJ2-5; 10 bases match TRBD2. In germline, CDR1 is SGHRS, CDR2 YFSETQ. The V gene end was trimmed by 8 bases and the J gene end by 3 bases; junction bases not matched to a gene: 7. This CDR3 is built from 14 residues. The CDR3 nucleotides are TGCGCCAGTGCCGTCCTAGCGGGGGAAGAGACCCAGTACTTC. As protein: CASAVLAGEETQYF.

V and J are TRBV5-1 and TRBJ2-1, with D uncertain. Germline CDR1 SGHRS, CDR2 YFSETQ. Trimming stripped 2 bases from V and 4 bases from J, with 13 bases between. This CDR3 is built from 15 residues. The CDR3 loop reads CASSLYSLDYNEQFF. The CDR3 DNA reads as TGCGCCAGCAGCTTATACAGTCTGGATTACAATGAGCAGTTCTTC.